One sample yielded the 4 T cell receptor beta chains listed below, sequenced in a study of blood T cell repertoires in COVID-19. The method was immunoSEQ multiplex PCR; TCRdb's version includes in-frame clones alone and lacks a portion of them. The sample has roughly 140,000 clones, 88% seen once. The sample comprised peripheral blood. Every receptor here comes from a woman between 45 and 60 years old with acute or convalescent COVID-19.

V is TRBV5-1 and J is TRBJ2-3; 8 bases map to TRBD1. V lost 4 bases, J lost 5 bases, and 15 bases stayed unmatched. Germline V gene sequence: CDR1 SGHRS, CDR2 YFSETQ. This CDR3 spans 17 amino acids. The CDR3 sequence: CASSRLVQGALGDTQYF. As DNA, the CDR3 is TGCGCCAGCAGCCGCTTGGTCCAGGGGGCTTTAGGAGATACGCAGTATTTT. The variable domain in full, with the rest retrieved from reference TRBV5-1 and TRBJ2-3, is KAGVTQTPRYLIKTRGQQVTLSCSPISGHRSVSWYQQTPGQGLQFLFEYFSETQRNKGNFPGRFSGRQFSNSRSEMNVSTLELGDSALYLCASSRLVQGALGDTQYFGPGTRLTVL.

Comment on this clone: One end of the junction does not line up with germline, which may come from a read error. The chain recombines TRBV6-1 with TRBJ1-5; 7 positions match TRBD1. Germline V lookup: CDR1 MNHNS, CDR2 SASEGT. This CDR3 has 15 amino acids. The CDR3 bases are TGTGCCAGCAGGGAAGGACAGGCCATTCATCAGCCCCAGCATTTT. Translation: CASREGQAIHQPQHF.

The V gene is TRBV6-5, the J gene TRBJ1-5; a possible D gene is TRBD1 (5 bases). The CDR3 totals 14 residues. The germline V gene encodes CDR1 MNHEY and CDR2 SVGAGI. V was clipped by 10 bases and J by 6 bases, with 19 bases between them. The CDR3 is CATLRDLSGQPQHF. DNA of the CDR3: TGTGCCACCCTTAGGGACTTGAGTGGTCAGCCCCAGCATTTT.

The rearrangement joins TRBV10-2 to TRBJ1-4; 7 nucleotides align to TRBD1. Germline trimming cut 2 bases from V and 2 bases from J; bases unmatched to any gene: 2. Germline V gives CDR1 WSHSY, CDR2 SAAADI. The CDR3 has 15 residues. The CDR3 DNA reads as TGCGCCAGCAGTGAGGAGGGACAGACTAATGAAAAACTGTTTTTT. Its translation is CASSEEGQTNEKLFF.